The rows below give T cell receptor beta chains drawn from one sample of a study of response to subunit inactivated influenza vaccine. TCRdb re-derived calls from the RT-PCR reads in MiXCR, one entry per CDR3 protein. Among over 750,000 distinct CDR3 sequences listed, around 20% were seen once. Sample: PBMCs from blood, taken roughly 5 days after vaccination. The origin of the receptors is a man over 45 who received an inactivated influenza vaccine. CDR3s include the opening cysteine and the closing phenylalanine or tryptophan. D genes are given only for firm matches. Clone size is stated in some rows and not others, as once, few, many or a class when expanded.

TRBD2	TRBV3-1	TRBJ2-1	few	TGTGCCAGCAGCCTTCAAGCGGGAGCGTTAGGTGAGCAGTTCTTC	CASSLQAGALGEQFF
.	TRBV7-9	TRBJ1-1	.	TGTGCCAGCAGCCCTGAGATCGGGGGGCAGGAAGCTTTCTTT	CASSPEIGGQEAFF
TRBD1	TRBV20-1	TRBJ1-5	few	TGCAGTGTCCGACAGGGGGAGAATCAGCCCCAGCATTTT	CSVRQGENQPQHF
TRBD1	TRBV6-1	TRBJ2-6	.	TGTGCCAGCCACCCGGGACAGGGGACTGGGGCCAACGTCCTGACTTTC	CASHPGQGTGANVLTF
.	TRBV12-3/TRBV12-4	TRBJ1-1	once	TGTGCCAGTTCGGGCCACACTGAAGCTTTCTTT	CASSGHTEAFF
TRBD2	TRBV7-2	TRBJ2-2	.	TGTGCCAGCAGCCCCCTAGCGGGGGGGCCGACCGGGGAGCTGTTTTTT	CASSPLAGGPTGELFF
.	TRBV12-3/TRBV12-4	TRBJ1-5	.	TGTGCCAGCAGTTCACTTCAGGGAACCGGGCCCCAGCATTTT	CASSSLQGTGPQHF
.	TRBV12-3/TRBV12-4	TRBJ2-2	few	TGTGCCAGCAGCTCACTCCCGGGGGAGCTGTTTTTT	CASSSLPGELFF
.	TRBV4-1	TRBJ2-5	few	TGCGCCAGCAGCCAAGACCGGGATCAAGAGACCCAGTACTTC	CASSQDRDQETQYF
.	TRBV20-1	TRBJ2-1	.	TGCAGTGCTACCCTAGCTTTTTCTGGGTTCTATGAGCAGTTCTTC	CSATLAFSGFYEQFF
.	TRBV12-3/TRBV12-4	TRBJ1-1	few	TGTGCCAGCAGTGGTCAATGGAACACTGAAGCTTTCTTT	CASSGQWNTEAFF
TRBD2	TRBV4-2	TRBJ2-7	.	TGTGCCAGCAGCCAACCGGGACTAGAGAGTACGAAGCAGTACTTC	CASSQPGLESTKQYF
TRBD2	TRBV9	TRBJ2-7	once	TGTGCCAGCAGCGCAACTAGCGGGGCCCTCTCCGAGCAGTACTTC	CASSATSGALSEQYF
TRBD2	TRBV6-5	TRBJ2-7	.	TGTGCCAGCAGTTACCCGAGACTAGCGGAGTCCTACGAGCAGTACTTC	CASSYPRLAESYEQYF
.	TRBV18	TRBJ2-6	.	TGTGCCAGCTCACCACTGTTGGGCAGCTCTGGGGCCAACGTCCTGACTTTC	CASSPLLGSSGANVLTF
TRBD1	TRBV20-1	TRBJ1-2	.	TGCAGTGCTAAAACAGGGGGCGGTGATGGCTACACCTTC	CSAKTGGGDGYTF
.	TRBV10-3	TRBJ2-1	.	TGTGCCATCGGAGCCTACAATGAGCAGTTCTTC	CAIGAYNEQFF
TRBD1	TRBV29-1	TRBJ2-7	.	TGCAGCGTTGAAGAGAGGGACAGGGCGTACGAGCAGTACTTC	CSVEERDRAYEQYF
.	TRBV12-3/TRBV12-4	TRBJ2-7	many	TGTGCCAGCAGCCTAGGGACACCCTCCTACGAGCAGTACTTC	CASSLGTPSYEQYF
.	TRBV20-1	TRBJ1-6	few	TGCAGTGCTAGAGATCGGAAGACATCCGCCAATTCACCCCTCCACTTT	CSARDRKTSANSPLHF
.	TRBV11-1	TRBJ1-1	.	TGTGCCAGCAGCCAAGGCTGGGGCTACACTGAAGCTTTCTTT	CASSQGWGYTEAFF
.	TRBV29-1	TRBJ1-4	.	TGCAGCGCCGTTGGGGGGTATAATGAAAAACTGTTTTTT	CSAVGGYNEKLFF
.	TRBV12-3/TRBV12-4	TRBJ1-5	.	TGTGCCAGCAGTTTTAGTCCGGATAGCAATCAGCCCCAGCATTTT	CASSFSPDSNQPQHF
.	TRBV5-1	TRBJ1-1	.	TGCGCCAGCAGCTGGGGTGACCGGGGGAACACTGAAGCTTTCTTT	CASSWGDRGNTEAFF
TRBD2	TRBV5-5	TRBJ2-5	few	TGTGCCAGCAGCTTGGATCAGCGGGGGGGGGAGACCCAGTACTTC	CASSLDQRGGETQYF
.	TRBV6-5	TRBJ1-1	few	TGTGCCAGCAGTTACACAAGGCAGGGGATCACTGAAGCTTTCTTT	CASSYTRQGITEAFF
.	TRBV12-3/TRBV12-4	TRBJ1-2	few	TGTGCCAGCAGTGTTACAGGGCCGGGTGGCTACACCTTC	CASSVTGPGGYTF
.	TRBV2	TRBJ1-1	few	TGTGCCAGCAGTGACAGCCCGATACCAGAAGCTTTCTTT	CASSDSPIPEAFF
TRBD2	TRBV5-1	TRBJ2-6	.	TGCGCCAGCAGCTCTAGCGGCTACTCTGGGGCCAACGTCCTGACTTTC	CASSSSGYSGANVLTF
TRBD2	TRBV28	TRBJ2-7	few	TGTGCCAGCAGTTTTGAGCGGGAGGGCCTCGTGTACGAGCAGTACTTC	CASSFEREGLVYEQYF
TRBD2	TRBV4-1	TRBJ2-5	.	TGCGCCAGCAGCCAACGTCCCGGGGGGTCCCTCCGGGAGACCCAGTACTTC	CASSQRPGGSLRETQYF
TRBD1	TRBV10-2	TRBJ2-1	.	TGCGCCAGCAGTGATAAGGGGGCGTTCTACAATGAGCAGTTCTTC	CASSDKGAFYNEQFF
.	TRBV12-3/TRBV12-4	TRBJ2-7	.	TGTGCCAGCAGTCGGAAACTGACAGGCTACGAGCAGTACTTC	CASSRKLTGYEQYF
.	TRBV5-5	TRBJ1-4	.	TGTGCCAGCAGCAAAACGGGACACCGGCTGAATGAAAAACTGTTTTTT	CASSKTGHRLNEKLFF
.	TRBV24-1	TRBJ2-5	.	TGTGCCACCAGTGAACCTGGCAGCAAAGAGACCCAGTACTTC	CATSEPGSKETQYF
.	TRBV3-1	TRBJ1-4	.	TGTGCCAGCAGCCAAGAGAACGACCCGCACGCAACTAATGAAAAACTGTTTTTT	CASSQENDPHATNEKLFF
TRBD1	TRBV10-3	TRBJ2-1	.	TGTGCCATCAGGGAAGACAGGGGGCTCATCTACAATGAGCAGTTCTTC	CAIREDRGLIYNEQFF
.	TRBV6-5	TRBJ2-7	few	TGTGCCAGCAGTTACTCGAGGGGTGGTGCTGGTTACGAGCAGTACTTC	CASSYSRGGAGYEQYF
.	TRBV24-1	TRBJ2-3	few	TGTGCCACCAGTGATTTGGGGGACCCTCGATATAGCACAGATACGCAGTATTTT	CATSDLGDPRYSTDTQYF
.	TRBV5-5	TRBJ2-7	few	TGTGCCAGCACAAAACCAGGAACCTACGAGCAGTACTTC	CASTKPGTYEQYF
.	TRBV7-2	TRBJ2-7	few	TGTGCCAGCAGCTTTGGTAATAACCGAGGCGAGCAGTACTTC	CASSFGNNRGEQYF
.	TRBV6-2/TRBV6-3	TRBJ1-1	many	TGTGCCAGCAGTACGGATCTCGGCACTGAAGCTTTCTTT	CASSTDLGTEAFF
.	TRBV7-8	TRBJ2-5	.	TGTGCCAGCAGCTTAGCCGGGCTAGCTTCAGAGACCCAGTACTTC	CASSLAGLASETQYF
TRBD1	TRBV6-5	TRBJ2-1	once	TGTGCCAGCAGTTACTCGATTCCCGGGACAGCTAGAAATGAGCAGTTCTTC	CASSYSIPGTARNEQFF
TRBD2	TRBV9	TRBJ2-5	few	TGTGCCAGCAGCGTAGTAGCGGGAGGTCGCGAGACCCAGTACTTC	CASSVVAGGRETQYF
.	TRBV27	TRBJ2-7	.	TGTGCCAGCAGTCCTGGCCCCGGGGCAGGGCTCTACGAGCAGTACTTC	CASSPGPGAGLYEQYF
.	TRBV6-1	TRBJ2-2	.	TGTGCCAGCAGGATAGAGGTGTTCGCGAACACCGGGGAGCTGTTTTTT	CASRIEVFANTGELFF
.	TRBV4-1	TRBJ2-1	.	TGCGCCAGCAGCCTTGATCACGGGACTTACAATGAGCAGTTCTTC	CASSLDHGTYNEQFF
.	TRBV7-2	TRBJ1-2	few	TGTGCCAGCAGCTCGAGCAGCGCCCGGAGGGGCTACACCTTC	CASSSSSARRGYTF
.	TRBV6-1	TRBJ1-2	few	TGTGCCAGCAGTGATCGAGGGGAATATGGCTACACCTTC	CASSDRGEYGYTF
TRBD1	TRBV28	TRBJ2-5	few	TGTGCCAGCAAACAGGGGGCGCGGGTTACGCTCCAAGAGACCCAGTACTTC	CASKQGARVTLQETQYF
.	TRBV5-1	TRBJ2-1	.	TGCGCCAGCAGACCCGTCGGGGGATCCTACAATGAGCAGTTCTTC	CASRPVGGSYNEQFF
TRBD1	TRBV10-3	TRBJ2-2	.	TGTGCCATCAGTGAGTCCGGACAGGAGTTTAACACCGGGGAGCTGTTTTTT	CAISESGQEFNTGELFF
.	TRBV20-1	TRBJ2-2	few	TGCAGTGCTAAAGACCAGGCGAACACCGGGGAGCTGTTTTTT	CSAKDQANTGELFF
.	TRBV15	TRBJ2-2	many	TGTGCCACCAGCAGAGACGTCATTCGGTCAGGCTGGAACACCGGGGAGCTGTTTTTT	CATSRDVIRSGWNTGELFF
.	TRBV11-2	TRBJ2-7	few	TGTGCCAGCAGCTTATGGCTAGAGTCGTACGAGCAGTACTTC	CASSLWLESYEQYF
.	TRBV18	TRBJ2-6	few	TGTGCCAGCTCACCAGGTAGGGCCAACGTCCTGACTTTC	CASSPGRANVLTF
.	TRBV20-1	TRBJ1-1	.	TGCAGTGCTAGAGATCTACATAGGGGGAACACTGAAGCTTTCTTT	CSARDLHRGNTEAFF